The entry that follows covers one TCR beta chain sequence. CD45RO-negative, CCR7-positively selected cells formed the naive CD8 fraction, excluding terminally differentiated effector memory CD45RA+ cells. The data derive from a study of shared clonotypes between healthy human individuals. Measured with immunoSEQ multiplex PCR; TCRdb has only the in-frame clones, and not every one. The sample has about 2 million clones, roughly 95% seen once. The germline V gene encodes CDR1 MNHNS and CDR2 SASEGT. The CDR3 runs 16 residues. V gave up 3 bases and J gave up 1 base; unmatched junction bases: 5. This chain connects TRBV6-1 to TRBJ2-7; 11 bases agree with TRBD2. This TCR came from a young man in good health. Sequenced material: naive CD8+ T cells sorted from blood. This CDR3 reads CASSDQLAGGSYEQYF. The CDR3 DNA is TGTGCCAGCAGTGACCAGCTAGCGGGAGGTTCCTACGAGCAGTACTTC.